What follows describes a single T cell receptor (beta chain). The age range of participants was about 18 to 89 years, with residence in more than 20 US areas. The CDR3 has 17 amino acids. Trimming cost V 0 bases and J 1 base, with 15 bases left between them. Germline-derived CDR1 and CDR2 are MGHRA and YSYEKL. Authors' analysis steps: From reference gene primer amplification, estimates of nucleated cell counts were derived. Clones were sequenced by immunoSEQ multiplex PCR, and TCRdb holds only the in-frame ones, with some missing. V and J calls and clone size are those listed in that table; D and trimming were worked out from the DNA. The table has 160,000 or so clones, approximately 86% seen once. The data are from a study of blood T cell repertoires in COVID-19.

Sample: PBMCs or T cells enriched from blood (not recorded which). The receptor comes from a man aged 55 to 70 who had recovered from COVID-19. This chain uses TRBV4-1 with TRBJ1-1, with D unclear. CDR3 amino acids: CASSQDRMVGGNTEAFF. CDR3 DNA: TGCGCCAGCAGCCAAGATCGAATGGTAGGAGGGAACACTGAAGCTTTCTTT.